These 10 T cell receptor beta chains originate from one sample sequenced in a study of siplizumab effects on memory and regulatory T cells. The data were produced by immunoSEQ multiplex PCR, yet TCRdb's version contains in-frame clones alone and is incomplete. The table shows nearly 85,000 clones, with approximately 90% occurring only once. Sequenced: Tregs sorted from blood. Every receptor here comes from a human donor in good health.

CDR3 DNA sequence: TGTGCCAGTAGTATCGGTCGTGAAGCTTTCTTT. Translation gives CASSIGREAFF. This sequence joins TRBV19 and TRBJ1-1; no clear D gene. CDR1 LNHDA and CDR2 SQIVND come from the germline V gene (reference sequence). The CDR3 covers 11 residues. V gave up 3 bases and J gave up 7 bases, with 6 bases separating them.

This chain joins TRBV7-9 and TRBJ2-1, with 8 bases aligning to TRBD1. The V gene's germline CDR1 is SEHNR and CDR2 FQNEAQ (reference sequence). Unmatched junction bases numbered 8, after V lost 2 bases and J lost 8 bases. The CDR3 runs 15 residues. The chain's CDR3 is CASSLRTGWRDEQFF. The CDR3 nucleotides read TGTGCCAGCAGCTTACGGACAGGGTGGCGCGATGAGCAGTTCTTC. The full variable domain, in which reference TRBV7-9 and TRBJ2-1 provide the parts outside the CDR3, is DTGVSQNPRHKITKRGQNVTFRCDPISEHNRLYWYRQTLGQGPEFLTYFQNEAQLEKSRLLSDRFSAERPKGSFSTLEIQRTEQGDSAMYLCASSLRTGWRDEQFFGPGTRLTVL.

V is TRBV11-2 and J is TRBJ1-1; weak D call: TRBD1 (5 bases). Germline V gene lookup returns CDR1 SGHAT and CDR2 FQNNGV. This CDR3 has 12 amino acids. The V end lost 1 base, the J end lost 8 bases, and 8 bases lay between the germline ends. CDR3 in DNA: TGTGCCAGCAGCTTAGTAGCAGGGGAAGCTTTCTTT. Amino acid sequence: CASSLVAGEAFF.

This clone was seen just once. J is TRBJ1-2 and V is TRBV5-1; 8 bases are shared with TRBD1. The CDR3 is made up of 13 amino acids. In germline, CDR1 is SGHRS, CDR2 YFSETQ. With 4 bases clipped from V and 3 bases from J, the junction kept 2 bases outside the gene matches. CDR3 sequence: CASSMTGDYGYTF. In DNA form, the CDR3 reads TGCGCCAGCAGCATGACAGGGGACTATGGCTACACCTTC.

V and J are TRBV10-3 and TRBJ1-2, with 7 bases that match TRBD1. The CDR3 sequence is 14 residues long. V shed 0 bases, J shed 3 bases, and the junction held 1 base outside the gene matches. CDR1 is ENHRY, CDR2 SYGVKD, per germline. In DNA form, the CDR3 reads TGTGCCATCAGTGAGTCTGGACAGGACTATGGCTACACCTTC. It translates to CAISESGQDYGYTF.

The V call is TRBV9, the J call TRBJ2-7, with 11 bases identical to TRBD1. CDR3 size: 15 residues. Germline loops: CDR1 SGDLS, CDR2 YYNGEE. V gave up 0 bases and J gave up 2 bases; unmatched junction bases: 1. Written as DNA, the CDR3 is TGTGCCAGCAGCGTAGGGACAGGGGGCGCCTACGAGCAGTACTTC. It codes for CASSVGTGGAYEQYF.

This rearrangement joins TRBV30 to TRBJ1-3; 9 nucleotides align to TRBD1. CDR3 length: 14 residues. V was pared by 8 bases and J by 7 bases, with 12 bases of the junction left unmatched. Germline lookup yields CDR1 GTSNPN and CDR2 SVGIG (reference sequence). The CDR3, as DNA: TGTGCCGGGATCCGACAGGGGGAATCCAACACCATATATTTT. This translates into CAGIRQGESNTIYF.

The rearrangement uses TRBV5-1 and TRBJ1-1; 7 nucleotides match TRBD1. The CDR3 sequence is 13 residues long. V trimming: 7 bases; J trimming: 6 bases; junction bases outside the gene matches: 9. Per the germline V gene, CDR1 is SGHRS and CDR2 is YFSETQ. The CDR3 DNA sequence: TGCGCCAGCCGATCGACAGGGTTGGCTGAAGCTTTCTTT. The encoded protein is CASRSTGLAEAFF.

This clone has a handful of counts. V usage is TRBV9 and J usage is TRBJ1-1; unclear D gene. This CDR3 has 15 residues. The germline V gene encodes CDR1 SGDLS and CDR2 YYNGEE. V was trimmed by 3 bases and J by 1 base, leaving 13 bases between them. The CDR3 region has the DNA TGTGCCAGCAGCGCGGTTCTCCCACCGAACACTGAAGCTTTCTTT. Its protein is CASSAVLPPNTEAFF.

The CDR3 protein is CASALPGLTYNEQFF. The CDR3 region has the DNA TGTGCCAGCGCCTTGCCGGGACTCACCTACAATGAGCAGTTCTTC. J is TRBJ2-1 and V is TRBV11-1; tentative D call: TRBD2 (6 bases). Trimming removed 8 bases at V and 2 bases at J, with 16 bases between. Germline lookup yields CDR1 SGHAT and CDR2 FQDESV (reference sequence). This CDR3 spans 15 amino acids.